This TCR beta chain originates from a study of graft-versus-host responses after intestinal transplantation. On the study more broadly: Anti-thymocyte globulin induction was given to all recipients, followed by tacrolimus and steroids for roughly three years.

V shed 0 bases, J shed 5 bases, and the junction held 10 bases outside the gene matches. Germline V gene data show CDR1 as GTSNPN and CDR2 as SVGIG (reference sequence). This CDR3 is built from 16 residues. The assay was immunoSEQ multiplex PCR, and TCRdb's table has in-frame clones only and misses some. The sample shows 74,000 or so clones, about 92% of them seen only once. The chain carries TRBV30 and TRBJ2-1, with 7 positions matching TRBD2. Sequencing was performed on PBMCs, taken 98 days after intestinal transplantation. This receptor was identified in a human patient who received an intestinal transplant, so some T cells may come from the graft donor. The CDR3 bases are TGTGCCTGGAGTGTCCGTCCGCAGCGGGATAACAATGAGCAGTTCTTC. Translating it yields CAWSVRPQRDNNEQFF.